These 18 T cell receptor beta chains were all obtained from the same sample, sequenced in a study of blood T cell repertoires in COVID-19. This table comes from immunoSEQ multiplex PCR, and its TCRdb copy is limited to in-frame clones, with some not included. The data show about 250,000 clones, with roughly 90% seen just once and 0.65% to 0.95% held by the top ten. The specimen was peripheral blood. The receptors originated from a woman aged 25 to 39 with acute or convalescent COVID-19.

The chain uses TRBV6-6 and TRBJ1-5, with TRBD1 identical over 9 bases. Trimming took 6 bases from V and 2 from J; bases not matched to a gene: 5. The CDR3 sequence is 15 residues long. Germline V gives CDR1 MNHNY, CDR2 SVGAGI (reference sequence). The CDR3 DNA reads TGTGCCAGCAGCAGGGACAGGGACGGCAATCAGCCCCAGCATTTT. Protein product: CASSRDRDGNQPQHF.

This chain joins TRBV19 and TRBJ2-7; D is possibly TRBD1 (6 bases). The CDR3 is 17 amino acids. Trimming pared 0 bases from V and 4 bases from J, leaving 19 bases between. Germline V gene lookup returns CDR1 LNHDA and CDR2 SQIVND (reference sequence). Written as DNA, the CDR3 is TGTGCCAGTAGTATAGATCCAGGGCGGGCAGGGGCTTACGAGCAGTACTTC. Translated, it gives CASSIDPGRAGAYEQYF.

The chain employs TRBV5-1 and TRBJ2-7; D unclear. Trimming left V 4 bases short and J 0 bases short, with 11 bases between. The CDR3 is 14 residues long. Germline assignment: CDR1 SGHRS and CDR2 YFSETQ. The CDR3 region is CASSLRLSSYEQYF. In nucleotides, the CDR3 is TGCGCCAGCAGCCTACGACTCAGCTCCTACGAGCAGTACTTC.

The chain employs TRBV29-1 and TRBJ1-2, with TRBD1 matching over 7 bases. Trimming at V came to 6 bases and at J to 4 bases, leaving 5 bases not matched to a gene. The germline V gene encodes CDR1 SQVTM and CDR2 ANQGSEA. The CDR3 consists of 12 residues. The CDR3 loop is CSVNRGGYGYTF. The CDR3 DNA follows: TGCAGCGTAAACAGGGGAGGCTATGGCTACACCTTC.

This chain links TRBV4-1 with TRBJ2-1, with TRBD2 matching 8 bases. V trimming: 3 bases; J trimming: 1 base; junction bases outside the gene matches: 8. The CDR3 spans 17 residues. Germline-derived CDR1 and CDR2 are MGHRA and YSYEKL. CDR3 sequence: CASSQAFTSGSYNEQFF. CDR3 nucleotides: TGCGCCAGCAGCCAGGCTTTCACTAGCGGATCCTACAATGAGCAGTTCTTC.

The chain is built from TRBV27 and TRBJ2-7; 7 positions match TRBD2. The V segment lost 5 bases and the J segment 0 bases; nucleotides outside the gene matches: 4. This CDR3 region has 14 residues. CDR1 MNHEY and CDR2 SMNVEV come from the germline V gene (reference sequence). CDR3 loop: CASSPSGPSYEQYF. CDR3 DNA: TGTGCCAGCAGTCCTAGCGGTCCCTCCTACGAGCAGTACTTC.

This clone appeared a single time. V and J are TRBV9 and TRBJ1-4, with 9 bases fitting TRBD1. Germline V gene data show CDR1 as SGDLS and CDR2 as YYNGEE. This CDR3 is built from 14 residues. Losses at the gene ends were 3 bases for V and 5 bases for J; bases not matched to a gene: 2. CDR3 protein: CASSDGTGNEKLFF. In DNA form, the CDR3 reads TGTGCCAGCAGCGACGGGACAGGGAATGAAAAACTGTTTTTT.

This clone was counted a few times. V is TRBV7-3 and J is TRBJ2-7; TRBD1 might be the D (6 bases). V gave up 5 bases and J gave up 1 base, with 15 bases separating them. The CDR3 is 15 amino acids. CDR1 is SGHTA, CDR2 FQGTGA, per germline. CDR3 in DNA: TGTGCCAGCAGCCGCATGCCGGGACAATCCTACGAGCAGTACTTC. The encoded protein is CASSRMPGQSYEQYF.

This chain joins TRBV21-1 and TRBJ2-7; the table assigns TRBD1, which was not confirmed against the DNA. TRBV21-1 is listed as a pseudogene. The CDR3 sequence is 12 residues long. CDR3 nucleotide sequence: TGTGCCAGGGGCAGGGTTGTTCACGAGCAGTACTTC. It encodes CARGRVVHEQYF.

The chain recombines TRBV5-4 with TRBJ1-4; 7 positions match TRBD1. This CDR3 has 15 amino acids. With 2 bases clipped from V and 5 bases from J, the junction kept 6 bases outside the gene matches. The germline V gene encodes CDR1 SGHNT and CDR2 YYREEE (reference sequence). The CDR3: CASSFRDSPNEKLFF. The DNA for the CDR3 is TGTGCCAGCAGCTTTAGGGACAGTCCAAATGAAAAACTGTTTTTT.

This rearrangement joins TRBV4-3 to TRBJ2-3; 7 positions agree with TRBD2. CDR3 size: 15 residues. V lost 4 bases and J lost 2; bases outside the gene matches: 6. Germline lookup yields CDR1 LGHNA and CDR2 YSLEER. The CDR3 here is CASSLGLGNTDTQYF. As DNA, the CDR3 is TGCGCCAGCAGCCTCGGACTAGGAAACACAGATACGCAGTATTTT.

This rearrangement joins TRBV4-1 to TRBJ1-1, with unresolved D. Germline V gives CDR1 MGHRA, CDR2 YSYEKL. The CDR3 is 16 amino acids. Trimming removed 2 bases from V and 0 bases from J, with 13 bases in between. CDR3 in amino acids: CASSQPSTDMNTEAFF. The CDR3 DNA reads TGCGCCAGCAGCCAACCTTCCACAGACATGAACACTGAAGCTTTCTTT.

This clone was observed a few times. The V and J genes are TRBV24-1 and TRBJ2-7; 7 bases align to TRBD1. The CDR3 runs 15 residues. Germline CDR1 reads KGHDR; CDR2 reads SFDVKD. V shed 5 bases, J shed 3 bases, and the junction held 9 bases outside the gene matches. The DNA of the CDR3 is TGTGCCACCAGTGCCCCGGACAGGCCTAGCTACGAGCAGTACTTC. Translated, it gives CATSAPDRPSYEQYF.

The chain employs TRBV4-1 and TRBJ1-2, with TRBD1 as a possible D gene (5 bases). Trimming left V 4 bases short and J 0 bases short, with 12 bases between. From germline, CDR1 is MGHRA and CDR2 YSYEKL. CDR3 length: 15 residues. The CDR3 DNA reads TGCGCCAGCAGCCCCTCGGCAGGGTCTAACTATGGCTACACCTTC. It specifies CASSPSAGSNYGYTF.

The chain combines TRBV19 with TRBJ1-2; 9 positions match TRBD1. The CDR3 consists of 14 residues. The V gene's germline CDR1 is LNHDA and CDR2 SQIVND (reference sequence). V shed 6 bases, J shed 8 bases, and the junction held 10 bases outside the gene matches. CDR3 residues: CASRARGQGEGYTF. The CDR3 DNA follows: TGTGCCAGTAGGGCCCGGGGACAGGGTGAAGGCTACACCTTC.

This clone was observed a single time. The CDR3 sequence is CASSLGTSGRGSGANVLTF. In DNA, the CDR3 is TGCGCCAGCAGCCTTGGGACTAGCGGGAGGGGATCTGGGGCCAACGTCCTGACTTTC. The chain joins TRBV4-1 to TRBJ2-6; 16 positions agree with TRBD2. There are 19 residues in the CDR3. The V segment lost 4 bases and the J segment 1 base; nucleotides outside the gene matches: 4. Germline V gene sequence: CDR1 MGHRA, CDR2 YSYEKL.

This clone has just a few counts. The J gene is TRBJ1-5, the V gene TRBV30; D might be TRBD1 (6 bases). Germline V gene sequence: CDR1 GTSNPN, CDR2 SVGIG (reference sequence). Trimming removed 3 bases at V and 2 bases at J, with 17 bases between. This CDR3 contains 16 residues. Here the CDR3 DNA reads TGTGCCTGGAGGAAAATTCAGGGGCGCCGCAATCAGCCCCAGCATTTT. Translating gives CAWRKIQGRRNQPQHF.

This clone was seen more than once but under ten times. This chain uses TRBV7-9 with TRBJ2-7; possibly TRBD2 for D (6 bases). Germline V CDR1 and CDR2: SEHNR, FQNEAQ (reference sequence). The CDR3 consists of 14 residues. V lost 4 bases and J lost 2, with 12 bases in between. The CDR3 loop is CASSYSGNTYEQYF. The CDR3, as DNA: TGTGCCAGCAGCTATAGCGGAAATACCTACGAGCAGTACTTC.